This entry lists 21 T cell receptor beta chains sequenced from one sample in a study of metastatic and nonmetastatic thyroid tumors. Thyroid surgery was preceded by no treatment in any patient. MiXCR reprocessed the PCR reads for TCRdb. The sample records 15,000 to 20,000 clones, roughly a third being singletons. Sequenced sample: tumor tissue. These TCRs come from a female donor with papillary thyroid cancer or a benign thyroid nodule (not recorded which). Some clones in this sample may be carry-over from other donors' samples.

This clone was counted only a few times. This chain joins TRBV19 and TRBJ1-1; D is unresolved. V lost 7 bases and J 1 base, leaving 13 bases between the germline ends. Germline loops: CDR1 LNHDA, CDR2 SQIVND (reference sequence). CDR3 length: 14 residues. Written as DNA, the CDR3 is TGTGCCAGTAAGTACAGAGGTAAGAACACTGAAGCTTTCTTT. Protein: CASKYRGKNTEAFF.

The V call is TRBV18, the J call TRBJ2-7, with 11 bases fitting TRBD1. The CDR3 runs to 15 residues. The germline V gene encodes CDR1 KGHSH and CDR2 LQKENI. The junction had 2 bases not matched to a gene; V was cut back by 2 bases and J by 2 bases. CDR3: CASSPGQGAPYEQYF. CDR3 nucleotides: TGTGCCAGCTCACCAGGACAGGGGGCACCCTACGAGCAGTACTTC.

Ten or more counts support this clone. The chain carries TRBV2 and TRBJ1-4, with 7 bases identical to TRBD1. CDR1 and CDR2 (germline): SNHLY, FYNNEI. The CDR3 runs 14 residues. Trimming took 8 bases from V and 0 from J; bases not matched to a gene: 3. The CDR3 spells CASAGGATNEKLFF. The CDR3 nucleotides read TGTGCCAGCGCAGGGGGAGCAACTAATGAAAAACTGTTTTTT.

This clone was seen repeatedly, ten times or more. This chain joins TRBV7-9 and TRBJ2-1; TRBD1 might be the D (6 bases). CDR3 length equals 14 residues. The V gene's germline CDR1 is SEHNR and CDR2 FQNEAQ (reference sequence). V was shortened by 5 bases and J by 7 bases, with 15 bases between the two germline ends. CDR3 nucleotide sequence: TGTGCCAGCAGCCCGCGGGCCAGGGGTAATGAGCAGTTCTTC. Translated, it gives CASSPRARGNEQFF.

This clone has ten or more counts. The gene calls are TRBV4-2 and TRBJ2-7, with no clear D. The CDR3 extends over 13 amino acids. Trimming stripped 8 bases from V and 5 bases from J, with 16 bases between. The germline V gene encodes CDR1 LGHNA and CDR2 YNFKEQ. The CDR3 protein is CASRSLGLNEQYF. The CDR3 DNA sequence: TGTGCCAGCCGCTCTCTAGGGCTAAACGAGCAGTACTTC.

By proportion, this clone is medium-sized. The V call is TRBV7-2, the J call TRBJ2-7; TRBD2 aligns across 11 bases. This CDR3 contains 15 residues. Germline trimming cut 5 bases from V and 3 bases from J; bases unmatched to any gene: 6. The germline V gene encodes CDR1 SGHTA and CDR2 FQGNSA. The DNA for the CDR3 is TGTGCCAGCAGCCCACTAGCGGGGGACCACTACGAGCAGTACTTC. Translated, it gives CASSPLAGDHYEQYF. The full variable domain, completed using reference TRBV7-2 and TRBJ2-7, is GAGVSQSPSNKVTEKGKDVELRCDPISGHTALYWYRQSLGQGLEFLIYFQGNSAPDKSGLPSDRFSAERTGGSVSTLTIQRTQQEDSAVYLCASSPLAGDHYEQYFGPGTRLTVT.

This chain uses TRBV6-2 or TRBV6-3 with TRBJ1-6, with D unresolved. V lost 7 bases and J lost 7, with 11 bases in between. Germline loops: CDR1 MNHEY, CDR2 SVGEGT. The CDR3 contains 13 residues. The CDR3 DNA reads TGTGCCAGCAAGCGGGTGGAGAATTCACCCCTCCACTTT. This translates into CASKRVENSPLHF.

In this sample, this clone turned up a few times. The chain employs TRBV6-5 and TRBJ1-2; 8 bases map to TRBD1. J gave up 3 bases and V 2 bases, and 5 bases lay outside the gene matches. The CDR3 has 15 amino acids. Germline values: CDR1 MNHEY, CDR2 SVGAGI. The CDR3 loop is CASSYASTGDYGYTF. In DNA, the CDR3 is TGTGCCAGCAGTTACGCGTCGACAGGGGACTATGGCTACACCTTC.

This clone was counted ten times or more. This chain uses TRBV4-1 with TRBJ1-1; D is uncertain. There are 15 residues in the CDR3. Deletions cut 1 base from V and 1 base from J, with 10 bases between. The germline V gene encodes CDR1 MGHRA and CDR2 YSYEKL. The CDR3 spells CASSQGVRWNTEAFF. CDR3 in DNA: TGCGCCAGCAGCCAAGGAGTTAGGTGGAACACTGAAGCTTTCTTT.

V gene TRBV20-1 combines with J gene TRBJ1-6; perhaps TRBD1 as D (5 bases). This CDR3 has 17 amino acids. The V gene lost 0 bases and the J gene lost 0 bases, with 12 bases spanning the gap. Germline CDR1 is DFQATT and CDR2 is SNEGSKA (reference sequence). The CDR3 DNA sequence: TGCAGTGCTAGAGATCTGGCAGGGAGCTCCTATAATTCACCCCTCCACTTT. Translated: CSARDLAGSSYNSPLHF.

The chain joins TRBV5-1 to TRBJ1-1; TRBD1 might be the D (6 bases). V lost 4 bases to trimming and J lost 5 bases, with 12 bases between them. The CDR3 is 13 amino acids. The germline V gene has CDR1 SGHRS and CDR2 YFSETQ. In nucleotides, the CDR3 is TGCGCCAGCAGCCCCCGGGGGGCGACTGAAGCTTTCTTT. Amino acid sequence: CASSPRGATEAFF.

This clone was observed at least ten times. The V and J genes are TRBV18 and TRBJ2-5; TRBD1 aligns across 8 bases. The CDR3 is made up of 15 amino acids. J gave up 4 bases and V 6 bases, and 10 bases lay outside the gene matches. Germline CDR1 and CDR2: KGHSH and LQKENI. CDR3 nucleotide sequence: TGTGCCAGCTCGCCGGGACAGGCCGGAGGAGAGACCCAGTACTTC. This translates into CASSPGQAGGETQYF. The full variable domain, in which reference TRBV18 and TRBJ2-5 provide the parts outside the CDR3, is NAGVMQNPRHLVRRRGQEARLRCSPMKGHSHVYWYRQLPEEGLKFMVYLQKENIIDESGMPKERFSAEFPKEGPSILRIQQVVRGDSAAYFCASSPGQAGGETQYFGPGTRLLVL.

This chain uses TRBV28 with TRBJ1-2; D may be TRBD1 (6 bases). With 6 bases removed from V and 3 bases from J, the gap between germline ends came to 11 bases. Germline V lookup: CDR1 MDHEN, CDR2 SYDVKM. This CDR3 is built from 13 residues. In DNA form, the CDR3 reads TGTGCCAGCAGGCCTACAGGGCACTATGGCTACACCTTC. Translation gives CASRPTGHYGYTF.

This chain connects TRBV4-1 to TRBJ1-3; the match to TRBD1 covers 11 bases. The CDR3 is 17 residues long. The V segment lost 0 bases and the J segment 7 bases; nucleotides outside the gene matches: 8. The germline V gene has CDR1 MGHRA and CDR2 YSYEKL. CDR3: CASSQDSLRDRGNTIYF. CDR3 DNA sequence: TGCGCCAGCAGCCAAGATTCCCTCCGGGACAGGGGGAACACCATATATTTT.

This clone was seen many times. A much larger clone sits a single nucleotide away, making a read error possible. The V and J genes are TRBV19 and TRBJ1-1; D is uncertain. CDR3 length: 15 amino acids. Germline CDR1 and CDR2: LNHDA and SQIVND (reference sequence). CDR3 nucleotide sequence: TGTGCCGGTAGTATTTTGGGCAGCCGGAACACTGAAGCTTTCTTT. Protein sequence: CAGSILGSRNTEAFF.

This clone was seen at least ten times. This chain uses TRBV19 with TRBJ1-1; D remains unclear. Germline CDR1 LNHDA, CDR2 SQIVND (reference sequence). V lost 2 bases, J lost 3 bases, and 10 bases lay in between. The CDR3 is 14 residues long. The CDR3 DNA sequence: TGTGCCAGTAGTATAAAGATCGCCCACACTGAAGCTTTCTTT. This codes for CASSIKIAHTEAFF.

This clone is medium-sized within its sample. The chain has TRBV27 and TRBJ1-5, with D maybe TRBD1 (6 bases). V was pared by 6 bases and J by 2 bases, with 14 bases between. The CDR3 has 15 residues. Germline CDR1 is MNHEY and CDR2 is SMNVEV (reference sequence). DNA for the CDR3: TGTGCCAGCAGGTCTACAGGGATCCGCAATCAGCCCCAGCATTTT. Translated, it gives CASRSTGIRNQPQHF.

This clone was seen a handful of times. J is TRBJ2-7 and V is TRBV27; 7 bases are a match to TRBD1. This CDR3 is 14 amino acids long. V was clipped by 4 bases and J by 4 bases; unmatched bases: 7. Looked up from germline, CDR1 is MNHEY and CDR2 is SMNVEV (reference sequence). CDR3 nucleotides: TGTGCCAGCAGTTCCGGACAGGCCCAGTACGAGCAGTACTTC. It encodes CASSSGQAQYEQYF.

Many counts were recorded for this clone. The rearrangement links TRBV7-9 to TRBJ1-4; the match to TRBD1 covers 8 bases. With 3 bases clipped from V and 7 bases from J, the junction kept 7 bases outside the gene matches. Per the germline V gene, CDR1 is SEHNR and CDR2 is FQNEAQ (reference sequence). The CDR3 contains 15 residues. The CDR3 here is CASSLGQGAREKLFF. DNA for the CDR3: TGTGCCAGCAGCTTGGGCCAGGGGGCTCGTGAAAAACTGTTTTTT.

In this sample, this clone turned up many times. CDR3 coding DNA: TGTGCCAGCAGCGCCCAACCCGGGACTAGCGGAAAAGCGAACACCGGGGAGCTGTTTTTT. Translation gives CASSAQPGTSGKANTGELFF. The chain couples TRBV7-9 to TRBJ2-2; TRBD2 matches 11 bases. In germline, CDR1 is SEHNR, CDR2 FQNEAQ (reference sequence). Trimming removed 5 bases from V and 0 bases from J; junction bases left unmatched: 14. The CDR3 loop spans 20 amino acids.

Sample share makes this clone medium-sized (0.01 to 0.1%). In this CDR3 the conserved last residue, phenylalanine or tryptophan, is missing, so a read error is likely. The DNA is omitted, as the CDR3 cannot be located on it reliably, and the CDR3 follows TCRdb's listing. The chain recombines TRBV5-8 with TRBJ1-1; whether TRBD1, the table's D call, matches the DNA was not checked. Germline-derived CDR1 and CDR2 are SGHTS and YDEGEE. Including both end residues, the CDR3 is 13 amino acids long. Here the CDR3 reads CASSSWGSGPTQC.